This entry features one T cell receptor beta chain sequence. This record belongs to a study of cytomegalovirus exposure and HLA in healthy donors. The PCR employed 60 Vbeta primers together with 13 Jbeta primers. Repertoires were generated with immunoSEQ multiplex PCR, while TCRdb's copy carries only in-frame clones and drops some. The sample has 95,000 to 100,000 clones; around three quarters are singletons. Looked up from germline, CDR1 is MGHRA and CDR2 is YSYEKL. V was pared by 0 bases and J by 4 bases, with 4 bases between. This CDR3 contains 12 residues. Specimen: PBMCs. V is TRBV4-1 and J is TRBJ2-7; D is undetermined. The origin of this receptor is a man aged 40-55 years in good health and CMV-seronegative. The CDR3: CASSQDLYEQYF. DNA of the CDR3: TGCGCCAGCAGCCAAGACCTGTACGAGCAGTACTTC.